A selection of T cell receptor beta chains follows, all from one sample in a study of graft-versus-host responses after intestinal transplantation. Profiling relied on immunoSEQ multiplex PCR, and the TCRdb table lists in-frame clones only, not all of them. The table has about 57,000 clones, about 90% seen once. Sequences were derived from PBMCs, sampled 26 days after transplant. Receptors originate from a human patient who received an intestinal transplant, so some T cells may come from the graft donor. CDR3s include the opening cysteine and the closing phenylalanine or tryptophan. A D gene is named only where the DNA matches it firmly. Clone size is given for some rows only: seen once, a few or many times, or a class if the clone is expanded.

J	size	D	length	V	DNA	CDR3
TRBJ2-3	NA	TRBD2	17	TRBV10-1	TGCGCCAGCAGTGAGTCGGATAGGACTAGCGGGCCAGATACGCAGTATTTT	CASSESDRTSGPDTQYF
TRBJ2-5	NA	TRBD2	19	TRBV7-8	TGTGCCAGCAGCTCCTATTGGACTAGCGGGGGGGCAGGGAGAGAGACCCAGTACTTC	CASSSYWTSGGAGRETQYF
TRBJ1-2	NA	NA	14	TRBV4-3	TGCGCCAGCAGCCAAGACATTTCCCCATATGGCCACACCTTC	CASSQDISPYGHTF
TRBJ1-1	NA	NA	13	TRBV9	TGTGCCAGCAGCCCCACTGCGAACACTGAAGCTTTCTTT	CASSPTANTEAFF
TRBJ2-5	NA	TRBD2	13	TRBV6-5	TGTGCCAGCACGGGGGGGGGCCGAGAGACCCAGTACTTC	CASTGGGRETQYF
TRBJ1-2	NA	NA	14	TRBV6-5	TGTGCCAGCAGTTGGGGGGGCGCAGACTATGGCTACACCTTC	CASSWGGADYGYTF
TRBJ2-5	NA	TRBD2	17	TRBV4-3	TGCGCCAGCAGCCCCGAACTTCTCGGGACTAGCGGGGGGGTTCAGTACTTC	CASSPELLGTSGGVQYF
TRBJ1-1	NA	NA	16	TRBV4-1	TGCGCCAGCAGCCAAGTATATTACAGGGCGGGTGCTGAAGCTTTCTTT	CASSQVYYRAGAEAFF
TRBJ1-2	NA	NA	15	TRBV27	TGTGCCAGCAGTTTATTTCTGGGGGCACGTTATGGCTACACCTTC	CASSLFLGARYGYTF
TRBJ2-7	NA	NA	14	TRBV9	TGTGCCAGCAGCGGGGCGGGTAGCTCCTACGAGCAGTACTTC	CASSGAGSSYEQYF
TRBJ1-3	NA	NA	15	TRBV6-5	TGTGCCAGCAGTAGATCCGGGTCCCCGGGGAACACCATATATTTT	CASSRSGSPGNTIYF
TRBJ2-5	NA	TRBD1	14	TRBV18	TGTGCCAGCCTCCGAGGGGGCAACCAAGAGACCCAGTACTTC	CASLRGGNQETQYF
TRBJ1-5	NA	NA	14	TRBV4-1	TGCGCCAGCAGCCAAGTATATAGCAATCAGCCCCAGCATTTT	CASSQVYSNQPQHF
TRBJ1-5	NA	NA	13	TRBV19	TGTGCCAGTAGTTACACCCAGGAAAGCCCCCAGCATTTT	CASSYTQESPQHF
TRBJ2-3	NA	NA	15	TRBV4-1	TGCGCCAGCAGCCAAGATTCGAGGGGCACAGATACGCAGTATTTT	CASSQDSRGTDTQYF
TRBJ2-7	NA	TRBD1	20	TRBV4-1	TGCGCCAGCAGCCAAGTACCCCCGAGGACAGGCCCGCGACCCTCCTACGAGCAGTACTTC	CASSQVPPRTGPRPSYEQYF
TRBJ1-5	NA	NA	14	TRBV6-6	TGTGCCAGCAGTTACGGGCAGAAAATCAGCCCCCAGCATTTT	CASSYGQKISPQHF
TRBJ1-2	NA	TRBD1	15	TRBV10-1	TGCGCCAGCAGTGATACTCAACAGGGGGCTGACGGCTACACCTTC	CASSDTQQGADGYTF
TRBJ2-7	NA	TRBD2	18	TRBV5-6	TGTGCCAGCAGCTCTCCCGTACCCGGGGGGGCCCATGGCTACGAGCAGTACTTC	CASSSPVPGGAHGYEQYF
TRBJ2-1	NA	NA	18	TRBV29-1	TGCAGCGTTCGCAACCCCGAAACGACAGGGATTGGGAGGAATGAGCAGTTCTTC	CSVRNPETTGIGRNEQFF
TRBJ2-1	NA	NA	16	TRBV2	TGTGCCAGCAGTGCCATCGGGGACTGGGGGTTCAATGAGCAGTTCTTC	CASSAIGDWGFNEQFF
TRBJ1-5	NA	NA	14	TRBV7-2	TGTGCCAGCAGCTTAGCTGCGGGGAACCAGCCCCAGCATTTT	CASSLAAGNQPQHF
TRBJ2-3	NA	NA	15	TRBV9	TGTGCCAGCAGCGTAGTGGACACGGACACAGATACGCAGTATTTT	CASSVVDTDTDTQYF
TRBJ2-7	NA	TRBD2	18	TRBV15	TGTGCCACCAGCAGAAGGGCTAGCGGGGGTCTCGAGGTTTACGAGCAGTACTTC	CATSRRASGGLEVYEQYF
TRBJ2-2	NA	NA	13	TRBV27	TGTGCCAGCAGTTTTTCGGGGGCCGGGGAGCTGTTTTTT	CASSFSGAGELFF
TRBJ1-1	NA	NA	16	TRBV7-6	TGTGCCAGCAGCCGCGGGACCTTCGGGGCGAACACTGAAGCTTTCTTT	CASSRGTFGANTEAFF
TRBJ2-6	NA	NA	14	TRBV28	TGTGCCAGCAGGGGGGCCGCTGGGGCCAACGTCCTGACTTTC	CASRGAAGANVLTF
TRBJ2-6	NA	NA	15	TRBV19	TGTGCCAGTAGTGTACAGGGATCTGGGGCCAACGTCCTGACTTTC	CASSVQGSGANVLTF
TRBJ1-1	NA	NA	13	TRBV28	TGTGCCAGCAGTTTTTCGAGGGACACTGAAGCTTTCTTT	CASSFSRDTEAFF
TRBJ2-7	NA	NA	13	TRBV5-1	TGCGCCAGCAGCTTGGACGTGAGATACGAGCAGTACTTC	CASSLDVRYEQYF
TRBJ2-1	NA	NA	15	TRBV6-6	TGTGCCAGCACCCAACAGGTCTCAGGCTACAATGAGCAGTTCTTC	CASTQQVSGYNEQFF
TRBJ1-1	NA	TRBD1	13	TRBV27	TGTGCCAGCTCCAGGGGGTGGGTCACTGAAGCTTTCTTT	CASSRGWVTEAFF
TRBJ2-4	NA	NA	14	TRBV28	TGTGCCGGCAGTTCGTACGGGTTCCAAAACATTCAGTACTTC	CAGSSYGFQNIQYF
TRBJ2-3	few	TRBD2	15	TRBV6-6	TGTGCCAGCAGTTACGCGGGGGAGACCACAGATACGCAGTATTTT	CASSYAGETTDTQYF
TRBJ2-5	NA	NA	14	TRBV9	TGTGCCAGCAGCGTAGAGGAGGGGACAGAGACCCAGTACTTC	CASSVEEGTETQYF
TRBJ1-6	NA	TRBD1	15	TRBV2	TGTGCCACCATCTACGACAGGGGGATTGTTTCACCCCTCCACTTT	CATIYDRGIVSPLHF
TRBJ2-5	NA	TRBD1	16	TRBV6-1	TGTGCCAGCAGTGAAATAGAACAGGGGGCTCTTGTGACCCAGTACTTC	CASSEIEQGALVTQYF
TRBJ1-6	NA	NA	15	TRBV30	TGTGCCTGGAGTCGGGAGGTCTCCGGGAATTCACCCCTCCACTTT	CAWSREVSGNSPLHF
TRBJ2-7	NA	NA	14	TRBV27	TGTGCCAGCAGTTTATCAGCCAGGCCTTACGAGCAGTACTTC	CASSLSARPYEQYF
TRBJ2-7	NA	TRBD2	17	TRBV5-4	TGTGCCAGCAGCTTCAAGTGGCTAGCGGGAGGTACGGGGGAGCAGTACTTC	CASSFKWLAGGTGEQYF
TRBJ1-6	few	NA	13	TRBV6-6	TGTGCCAGCACCCCGGGATATAATTCACCCCTCCACTTT	CASTPGYNSPLHF
TRBJ2-5	NA	NA	13	TRBV2	TGTGCCAGCCTCCTGGGGCTAGAAGAGACCCAGTACTTC	CASLLGLEETQYF
TRBJ2-6	NA	TRBD1	18	TRBV27	TGTGCCAGCAGTTCCCGGGACAGGGGACGCTCTGGGGCCAACGTCCTGACTTTC	CASSSRDRGRSGANVLTF
TRBJ1-5	NA	TRBD1	15	TRBV27	TGTGCCAGCAGTCGAGGACAGGGGGCAAATCAGCCCCAGCATTTT	CASSRGQGANQPQHF
TRBJ1-1	NA	NA	12	TRBV6-5	TGTGCCAGCAGCCGCGGCAACACTGAAGCTTTCTTT	CASSRGNTEAFF